This record concerns one T cell receptor (beta chain) sequence. A much larger clone differs by one base, so this may be a read error. The sample is drawn from a study of T cells in Graves' hyperthyroidism and ophthalmopathy. Overall study context: Peripheral blood samples were taken at initial diagnosis, prior to any treatment.

The CDR3 is 15 residues long. Germline V CDR1 and CDR2: SNHLY, FYNNEI. It was RNA transcripts that yielded the amplified TCR beta CDR3 regions. Carried out on the TCR CDR3, a first-round RT-PCR used the HTBI primer set. From the multiplex PCR reads, TCRdb called clonotypes with MiXCR, one entry per CDR3 protein. The data contain hundreds of thousands of distinct CDR3 sequences, 18% of them singletons. Each diagnosis was grounded in clinical symptoms, serum thyroxine and TRAb, thyroid ultrasound, and orbital computed tomography. Sequencing was performed on blood. The chain carries TRBV2 and TRBJ1-5; no clear D. The clonotype originates from a woman in her forties or fifties with Graves' hyperthyroidism that later progressed to Graves' ophthalmopathy. The CDR3 sequence is CASSLDREFNRPQHF. The CDR3 nucleotides read TGTGCCAGCAGTCTGGACCGAGAGTTCAATCGGCCCCAGCATTTT.